The present T cell receptor beta chain was sequenced within a study of T-cell reconstitution after alpha-beta-depleted transplantation in children. The V gene's germline CDR1 is SGHRS and CDR2 YFSETQ. Between the trimmed V and J ends, which lost 5 bases and 2 bases, there was a span of 9 bases. CDR3 length equals 13 residues. Regarding the study as a whole: Several hundred graft clones that had expanded were reportedly the source of alpha-beta T cells about two months after transplant. The study traced high day-60 TCRbeta diversity in some patients to surviving recipient T cells and thymic progenitors.

TCRbeta library preparation incorporated unique molecular identifiers. TCRdb reprocessed the PCR reads with MiXCR, giving one entry per CDR3 protein. The sample yields over 150,000 distinct CDR3 sequences, 11% seen once. This clonotype was seen ten or more times. Its antigen is undetermined. The sequences come from PBMCs, collected before TCRalphabeta/CD19-depleted stem cell transplant. The clonotype originates from a boy aged 2 to 10 with acute myeloid leukemia, due to receive a stem cell transplant. This chain uses TRBV5-1 with TRBJ2-3, with D uncertain. The CDR3 loop is CASRSAATDTQYF. As DNA, the CDR3 is TGCGCCAGCAGGTCCGCGGCCACAGATACGCAGTATTTT.